This TCR beta chain stems from a study of T-cell reconstitution after alpha-beta-depleted transplantation in children. Construction of the TCRbeta library involved unique molecular identifiers. From the PCR reads, TCRdb called clonotypes with MiXCR, one entry per CDR3 protein. The table shows some 280,000 distinct CDR3 sequences, with 9.5% to 10% occurring only once. Germline V lookup: CDR1 LGHDT, CDR2 YNNKEL (reference sequence). Trimming removed 0 bases from V and 9 bases from J, with 9 bases in between. The CDR3 has 14 residues. This receptor was identified in a human donor who donated a stem cell graft to a child with SCID. J is TRBJ1-6 and V is TRBV3-1, with D uncertain. The starting material was PBMCs from the stem cell graft donor, obtained from the stem cell graft. DNA of the CDR3: TGTGCCAGCAGCCAAGAGAGAAGGGTTTCACCCCTCCACTTT. Amino acids: CASSQERRVSPLHF.